This TCR beta chain was obtained from a study of blood T cell repertoires in COVID-19. The table came from immunoSEQ multiplex PCR; TCRdb's copy has only in-frame clones and leaves some out. The data show about 160,000 clones, roughly 89% seen once. The sample was peripheral blood. The sequence was obtained from a woman in her sixties or seventies with COVID-19, enrolled during active disease.

The CDR3 is CASSPYSNYGYTF. CDR3 bases: TGTGCCAGCTCACCATATTCTAACTATGGCTACACCTTC. The chain uses TRBV18 and TRBJ1-2; D call uncertain. Germline CDR1 is KGHSH and CDR2 is LQKENI. V lost 2 bases and J 0 bases, leaving 4 bases between the germline ends. There are 13 residues in the CDR3.